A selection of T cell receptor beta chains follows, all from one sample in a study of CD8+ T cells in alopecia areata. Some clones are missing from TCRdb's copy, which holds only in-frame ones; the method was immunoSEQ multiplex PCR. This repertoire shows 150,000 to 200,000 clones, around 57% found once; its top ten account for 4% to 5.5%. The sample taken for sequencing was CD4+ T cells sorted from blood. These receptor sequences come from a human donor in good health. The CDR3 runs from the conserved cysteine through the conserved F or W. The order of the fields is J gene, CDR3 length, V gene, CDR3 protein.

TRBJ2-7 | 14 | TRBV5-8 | CASSIPGPIYEQYF
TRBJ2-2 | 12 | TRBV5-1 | CASSFDTGELFF
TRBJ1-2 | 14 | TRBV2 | CASSPGPQSPGYTF
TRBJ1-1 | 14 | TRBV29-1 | CSVVPLASNTEAFF
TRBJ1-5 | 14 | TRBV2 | CASRVNRGNQPQHF
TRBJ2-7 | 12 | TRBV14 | CASSREGAGQYF
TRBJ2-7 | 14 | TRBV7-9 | CASSLTQGFTEQYF
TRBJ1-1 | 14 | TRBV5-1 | CASSFGRGNTEAFF
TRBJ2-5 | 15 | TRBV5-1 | CASSSGLAGRETQYF
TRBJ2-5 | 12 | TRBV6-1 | CASSERGETQYF
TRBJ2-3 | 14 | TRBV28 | CASSLRELTDTQYF
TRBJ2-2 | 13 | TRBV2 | CASLGENTGELFF
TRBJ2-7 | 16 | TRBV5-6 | CASSLLEKGTFYEQYF
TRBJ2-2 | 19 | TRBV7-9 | CASSWGLAGPTVGTGELFF
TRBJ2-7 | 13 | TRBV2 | CASSGPGTGEQYF